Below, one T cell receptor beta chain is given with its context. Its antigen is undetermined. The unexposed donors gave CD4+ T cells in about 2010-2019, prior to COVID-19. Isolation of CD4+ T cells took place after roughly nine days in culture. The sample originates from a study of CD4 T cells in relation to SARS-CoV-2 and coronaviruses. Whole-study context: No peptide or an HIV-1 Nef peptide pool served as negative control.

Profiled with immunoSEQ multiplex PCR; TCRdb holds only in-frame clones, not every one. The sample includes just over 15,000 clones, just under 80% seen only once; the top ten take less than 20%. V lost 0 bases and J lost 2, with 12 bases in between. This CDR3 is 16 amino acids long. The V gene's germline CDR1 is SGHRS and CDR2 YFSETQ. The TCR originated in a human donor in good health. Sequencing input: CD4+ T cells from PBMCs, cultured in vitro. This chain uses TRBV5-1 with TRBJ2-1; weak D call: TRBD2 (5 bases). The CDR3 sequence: CASSLDREGAYNEQFF. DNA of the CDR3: TGCGCCAGCAGCTTGGATCGGGAAGGCGCCTACAATGAGCAGTTCTTC.